This is a list of T cell receptor beta chains from one sample in a study of T-cell memory formation after mild COVID-19. One entry per CDR3 protein results from TCRdb running MiXCR on the 5' RACE reads. The table records some 350,000 distinct CDR3 sequences, 13% of them present only once. Material: PBMCs or a T cell subset sorted from them (not recorded which). The receptors stem from a man aged 18 to 30 who had mild COVID-19 (a few samples of this study predate the infection). Cell type and time point are not known. Both conserved end residues are part of each CDR3. Each record gives: V gene, clone size, D gene, J gene, CDR3 protein, CDR3 DNA. The D gene is left open where the match is weak. A row's size may be missing; if present it is once, few, many or a size class.

v_gene: TRBV5-6
abundance: few
d_gene: .
j_gene: TRBJ1-3
CDR3aa: CASQWSWGNTIYF
CDR3nt: TGTGCCAGCCAATGGTCTTGGGGAAACACCATATATTTT

v_gene: TRBV6-5
abundance: few
d_gene: TRBD1
j_gene: TRBJ1-2
CDR3aa: CASSSGPTGVGYTF
CDR3nt: TGTGCCAGCAGTTCCGGGCCGACAGGGGTTGGCTACACCTTC

v_gene: TRBV9
abundance: .
d_gene: .
j_gene: TRBJ1-2
CDR3aa: CASSPRGYSDGYTF
CDR3nt: TGTGCCAGCAGCCCGCGGGGTTATTCGGACGGCTACACCTTC

v_gene: TRBV7-9
abundance: .
d_gene: .
j_gene: TRBJ2-2
CDR3aa: CASSPRGRYTGELFF
CDR3nt: TGTGCCAGCAGCCCCAGAGGGAGATACACCGGGGAGCTGTTTTTT

v_gene: TRBV6-5
abundance: many
d_gene: .
j_gene: TRBJ2-7
CDR3aa: CASGYEQYF
CDR3nt: TGTGCCAGCGGTTACGAGCAGTACTTC

v_gene: TRBV19
abundance: .
d_gene: .
j_gene: TRBJ2-2
CDR3aa: CASSIAWPVGDTGELFF
CDR3nt: TGTGCCAGTAGTATAGCATGGCCAGTCGGGGACACCGGGGAGCTGTTTTTT

v_gene: TRBV20-1
abundance: .
d_gene: .
j_gene: TRBJ1-6
CDR3aa: CSGSEGRMDSPLHF
CDR3nt: TGCAGTGGATCGGAAGGCCGGATGGATTCACCCCTCCACTTT

v_gene: TRBV5-1
abundance: many
d_gene: .
j_gene: TRBJ1-4
CDR3aa: CASSLRGVTNEKLFF
CDR3nt: TGCGCCAGCAGCCTGAGGGGGGTCACTAATGAAAAACTGTTTTTT

v_gene: TRBV5-1
abundance: few
d_gene: TRBD1
j_gene: TRBJ1-5
CDR3aa: CASRTGVNQPQHF
CDR3nt: TGCGCCAGCCGAACAGGGGTGAATCAGCCCCAGCATTTT

v_gene: TRBV20-1
abundance: many
d_gene: TRBD2
j_gene: TRBJ2-2
CDR3aa: CSARKPGLAANTGELFF
CDR3nt: TGCAGTGCTAGAAAGCCGGGACTAGCGGCGAACACCGGGGAGCTGTTTTTT

v_gene: TRBV10-3
abundance: .
d_gene: TRBD2
j_gene: TRBJ2-6
CDR3aa: CASQGTSGASASGANVLTF
CDR3nt: TGTGCCTCACAGGGGACTAGCGGGGCTTCTGCCTCTGGGGCCAACGTCCTGACTTTC

v_gene: TRBV11-2
abundance: few
d_gene: .
j_gene: TRBJ1-1
CDR3aa: CASSDGWNTEAFF
CDR3nt: TGTGCCAGCAGCGATGGCTGGAACACTGAAGCTTTCTTT

v_gene: TRBV10-2
abundance: few
d_gene: TRBD2
j_gene: TRBJ2-1
CDR3aa: CASSGMTIGRGEQFF
CDR3nt: TGCGCCAGCAGTGGCATGACAATCGGGAGGGGTGAGCAGTTCTTC

v_gene: TRBV7-8
abundance: few
d_gene: .
j_gene: TRBJ2-4
CDR3aa: CASSLGVPDSPSNIQYF
CDR3nt: TGTGCCAGCAGCTTAGGGGTTCCGGATTCGCCCTCAAACATTCAGTACTTC

v_gene: TRBV6-1
abundance: few
d_gene: .
j_gene: TRBJ2-4
CDR3aa: CASSGLLGTHIQYF
CDR3nt: TGTGCCAGCAGCGGCCTCCTGGGGACCCACATTCAGTACTTC

v_gene: TRBV20-1
abundance: .
d_gene: .
j_gene: TRBJ1-2
CDR3aa: CSASSWGRQLYGYTF
CDR3nt: TGCAGTGCTAGCTCCTGGGGGCGACAACTATATGGCTACACCTTC

v_gene: TRBV6-5
abundance: many
d_gene: .
j_gene: TRBJ2-7
CDR3aa: CASSSRTHPYEQYF
CDR3nt: TGTGCCAGCAGTTCCCGGACACACCCCTACGAGCAGTACTTC

v_gene: TRBV13
abundance: .
d_gene: .
j_gene: TRBJ2-5
CDR3aa: CASSFGTWETQYF
CDR3nt: TGTGCCAGCAGCTTCGGAACCTGGGAGACCCAGTACTTC

v_gene: TRBV9
abundance: many
d_gene: TRBD1
j_gene: TRBJ2-7
CDR3aa: CARQGPSYEQYF
CDR3nt: TGTGCCAGACAGGGGCCTTCCTACGAGCAGTACTTC

v_gene: TRBV7-9
abundance: .
d_gene: .
j_gene: TRBJ2-7
CDR3aa: CASTMPGGHRYEQYF
CDR3nt: TGTGCCAGCACTATGCCGGGGGGACATAGATACGAGCAGTACTTC

v_gene: TRBV12-3/TRBV12-4
abundance: many
d_gene: TRBD1
j_gene: TRBJ2-7
CDR3aa: CASSPDPTGTKQYF
CDR3nt: TGTGCCAGCAGTCCCGACCCGACAGGGACGAAGCAGTACTTC